These T cell receptor beta chains were read from a single sample in a study of shared clonotypes between healthy human individuals. The protocol was immunoSEQ multiplex PCR, while the TCRdb copy is restricted to in-frame clones and leaves out a portion. The data hold approximately 340,000 clones, with under 80% observed a single time. The material sequenced was memory CD4+ T cells sorted from blood. The receptors stem from a man aged 30 to 39 in good health. Both conserved end residues are part of each CDR3. The order of the fields is clone size, J gene, D gene, V gene, CDR3 protein, CDR3 DNA. The D gene is left open where the match is weak. Expanded clones are given a class, and other clones once, few, many or no size at all.

few	TRBJ2-7	-	TRBV23-1	CASSFYPGGGEQYF	TGCGCCAGCAGTTTTTACCCCGGGGGCGGCGAGCAGTACTTC
-	TRBJ1-1	-	TRBV7-3	CASSLNRDNTAFF	TGTGCCAGCAGCTTAAACAGGGACAACACAGCTTTCTTT
-	TRBJ1-4	-	TRBV7-8	CASSLDRATLATNEKLFF	TGTGCCAGCAGCTTAGACAGGGCTACACTTGCAACTAATGAAAAACTGTTTTTT
-	TRBJ2-3	TRBD2	TRBV6-6	CASSFTGLSTDTQYF	TGTGCCAGCAGTTTTACGGGACTAAGCACAGATACGCAGTATTTT
-	TRBJ2-2	-	TRBV4-1	CASSQLTQGINPGELFF	TGCGCCAGCAGCCAACTTACCCAGGGGATTAATCCCGGGGAGCTGTTTTTT
once	TRBJ2-3	-	TRBV6-1	CASSQGGGTDTQYF	TGTGCCAGCAGTCAGGGGGGAGGCACAGATACGCAGTATTTT
-	TRBJ2-1	-	TRBV11-3	CASSPTQGGDEQFF	TGTGCCAGCAGCCCAACCCAGGGGGGGGATGAGCAGTTCTTC
once	TRBJ1-1	TRBD1	TRBV2	CASRVDRGGEAFF	TGTGCCAGCAGGGTAGACAGGGGGGGTGAAGCTTTCTTT
-	TRBJ2-1	TRBD2	TRBV27	CASSSARGGGNEQFF	TGTGCCAGCAGCTCCGCCCGCGGCGGGGGAAATGAGCAGTTCTTC
-	TRBJ2-7	TRBD1	TRBV19	CASSMAGGRYEQYF	TGTGCCAGTAGTATGGCAGGGGGCCGCTACGAGCAGTACTTC
-	TRBJ2-1	-	TRBV19	CASSRRSSYNEQFF	TGTGCCAGTAGTAGACGGAGCTCCTACAATGAGCAGTTCTTC
many	TRBJ2-5	-	TRBV9	CASSRTSRSAIQETQYF	TGTGCCAGCAGCCGTACCTCGAGGTCGGCAATCCAAGAGACCCAGTACTTC
-	TRBJ1-4	TRBD1	TRBV27	CASSLENRGEKLFF	TGTGCCAGCAGTTTAGAGAACAGGGGTGAAAAACTGTTTTTT
-	TRBJ1-2	-	TRBV2	CASTPDGRANYGYTF	TGTGCCAGCACTCCCGACGGCCGAGCTAACTATGGCTACACCTTC
-	TRBJ2-1	TRBD2	TRBV7-2	CASSLVWDYYNEQFF	TGTGCCAGCAGCTTAGTATGGGACTACTACAATGAGCAGTTCTTC
-	TRBJ1-1	-	TRBV5-6	CASSLAIVRGTEAFF	TGTGCCAGCAGCTTGGCCATTGTGAGGGGTACTGAAGCTTTCTTT